These 2 T cell receptor beta chains were sequenced from one sample in a study of T cells in localized non-small cell lung cancer. Only in-frame clones appear in the TCRdb table, and some are missing; sequencing was by immunoSEQ multiplex PCR. The sample includes over 65,000 clones, roughly 80% seen only once; the top ten take 1% to 1.5%. The sequencing used peripheral blood, collected before any cancer treatment. The receptors here all came from a female donor older than 55 with stage I lung adenocarcinoma.

J is TRBJ1-1 and V is TRBV7-2; no clear D gene. This CDR3 region has 13 residues. V gave up 4 bases and J gave up 4 bases, with 10 bases separating them. Germline V gene sequence: CDR1 SGHTA, CDR2 FQGNSA. CDR3: CASSSYTSTEAFF. In nucleotides, the CDR3 is TGTGCCAGCAGCTCCTACACATCCACTGAAGCTTTCTTT.

The chain uses TRBV7-8 and TRBJ2-7, with D perhaps being TRBD1 or TRBD2 (6 bases each). The CDR3 runs to 15 residues. V was trimmed by 6 bases and J by 2 bases, leaving 17 bases between them. Per germline, CDR1 SGHVS and CDR2 FQNEAQ. CDR3 sequence reads: CASSLMGGLTYEQYF. The DNA for the CDR3 is TGTGCCAGCAGTTTAATGGGGGGCCTTACCTACGAGCAGTACTTC.